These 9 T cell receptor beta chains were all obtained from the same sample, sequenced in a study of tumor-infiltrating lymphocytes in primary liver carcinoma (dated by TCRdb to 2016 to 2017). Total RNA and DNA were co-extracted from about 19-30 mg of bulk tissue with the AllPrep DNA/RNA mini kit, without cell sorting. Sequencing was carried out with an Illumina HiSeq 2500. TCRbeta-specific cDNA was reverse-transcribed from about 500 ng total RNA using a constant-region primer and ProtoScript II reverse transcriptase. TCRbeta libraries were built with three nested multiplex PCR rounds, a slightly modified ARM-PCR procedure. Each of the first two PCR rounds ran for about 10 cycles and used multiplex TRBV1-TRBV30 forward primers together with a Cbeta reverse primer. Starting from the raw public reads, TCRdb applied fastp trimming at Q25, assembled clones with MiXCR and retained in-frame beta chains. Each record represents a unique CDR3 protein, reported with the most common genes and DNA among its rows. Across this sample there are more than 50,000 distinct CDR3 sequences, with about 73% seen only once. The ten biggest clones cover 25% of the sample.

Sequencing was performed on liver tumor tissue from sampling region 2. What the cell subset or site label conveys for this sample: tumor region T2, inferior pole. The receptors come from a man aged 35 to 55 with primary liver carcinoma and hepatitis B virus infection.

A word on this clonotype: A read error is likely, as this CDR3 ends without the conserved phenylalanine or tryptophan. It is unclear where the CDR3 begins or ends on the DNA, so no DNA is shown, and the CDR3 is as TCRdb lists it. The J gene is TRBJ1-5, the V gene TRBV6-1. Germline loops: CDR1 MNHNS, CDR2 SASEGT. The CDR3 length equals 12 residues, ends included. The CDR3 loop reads CASTLAGTPRHI.

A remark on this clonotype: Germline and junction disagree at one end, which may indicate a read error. Written as DNA, the CDR3 is TGCGCCAGCAGCCAAGCTCTGAACACCATGGAGCTGTTGTTT. This encodes CASSQALNTMELLF. The V and J genes are TRBV4-1 and TRBJ2-2; no clear D. There are 14 residues in the CDR3. Germline CDR1 is MGHRA and CDR2 is YSYEKL.

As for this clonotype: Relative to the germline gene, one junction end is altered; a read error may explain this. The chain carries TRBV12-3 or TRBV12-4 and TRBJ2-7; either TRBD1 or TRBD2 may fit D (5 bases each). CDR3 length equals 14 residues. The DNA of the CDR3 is TGTACCAGCAGTTTAGGGACGGGCTCATGCGAGCAGTACTTC. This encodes CTSSLGTGSCEQYF.

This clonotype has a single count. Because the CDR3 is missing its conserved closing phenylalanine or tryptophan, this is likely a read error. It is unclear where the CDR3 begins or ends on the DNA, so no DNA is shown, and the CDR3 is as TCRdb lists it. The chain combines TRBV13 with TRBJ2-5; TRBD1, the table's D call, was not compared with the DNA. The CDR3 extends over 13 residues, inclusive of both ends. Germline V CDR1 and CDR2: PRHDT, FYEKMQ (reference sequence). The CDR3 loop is CASSSGLGETQYL.

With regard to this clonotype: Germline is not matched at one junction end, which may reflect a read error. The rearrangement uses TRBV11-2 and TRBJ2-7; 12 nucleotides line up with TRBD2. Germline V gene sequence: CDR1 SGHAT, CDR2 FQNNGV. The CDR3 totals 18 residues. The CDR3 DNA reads TGTGCCAACAGCTTATCCGTTGGACTAGCGGGAAGGGGGTACGAGCAGCACTTC. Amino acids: CANSLSVGLAGRGYEQHF.

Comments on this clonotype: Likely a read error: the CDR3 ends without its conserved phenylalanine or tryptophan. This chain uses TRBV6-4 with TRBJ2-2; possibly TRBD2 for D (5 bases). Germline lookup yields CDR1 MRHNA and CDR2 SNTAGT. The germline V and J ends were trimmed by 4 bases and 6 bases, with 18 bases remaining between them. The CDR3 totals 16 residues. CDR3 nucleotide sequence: TGTGCCAGCAGTGGTCCCGGGATAGAGCACTCCGGGGAGCTGTTTGTT. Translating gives CASSGPGIEHSGELFV.

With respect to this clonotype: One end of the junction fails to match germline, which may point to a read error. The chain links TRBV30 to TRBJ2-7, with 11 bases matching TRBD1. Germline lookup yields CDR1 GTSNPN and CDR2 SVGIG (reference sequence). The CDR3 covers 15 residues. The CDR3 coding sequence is TGTGCCTGGAGTTTTTGGACAGGGGGCTCCTACGATCAGTACTTC. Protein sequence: CAWSFWTGGSYDQYF.

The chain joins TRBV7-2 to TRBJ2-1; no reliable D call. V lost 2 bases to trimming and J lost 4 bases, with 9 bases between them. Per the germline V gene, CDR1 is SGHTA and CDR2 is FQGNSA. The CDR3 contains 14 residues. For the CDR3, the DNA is TGTGCCAGCAGCTTAATCGTTGGTTACAATGAGCAGTTCTTC. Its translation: CASSLIVGYNEQFF.

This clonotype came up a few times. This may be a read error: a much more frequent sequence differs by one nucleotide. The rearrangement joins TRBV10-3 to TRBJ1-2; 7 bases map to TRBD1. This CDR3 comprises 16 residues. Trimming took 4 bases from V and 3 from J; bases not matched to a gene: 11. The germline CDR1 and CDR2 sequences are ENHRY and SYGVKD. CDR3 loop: CAISGSATGTDYGYTF. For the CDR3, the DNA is TGTGCCATCAGTGGCAGCGCCACCGGGACAGACTATGGCTACACCTTC.